The 6 T cell receptor beta chains reported below all come from one sample, sequenced in a study of blood T cell repertoires in COVID-19. The method was immunoSEQ multiplex PCR; TCRdb's version includes in-frame clones alone and lacks a portion of them. This repertoire shows 250,000 to 350,000 clones, 85% found once; its top ten account for 4% to 5%. The sequencing sample was made of peripheral blood. The receptors stem from a woman in her forties or fifties with active or convalescent COVID-19.

The rearrangement links TRBV5-1 to TRBJ1-1; D is unresolved. Germline V lookup: CDR1 SGHRS, CDR2 YFSETQ. The length of the CDR3 is 13 residues. V lost 4 bases, J lost 3 bases, and 10 bases lay in between. The CDR3 is CASSPAADTEAFF. The CDR3 coding sequence is TGCGCCAGCAGCCCGGCGGCTGACACTGAAGCTTTCTTT.

V gene TRBV27 combines with J gene TRBJ2-1; TRBD2 matches at 8 bases. Germline V gene data show CDR1 as MNHEY and CDR2 as SMNVEV (reference sequence). This CDR3 is built from 16 residues. V lost 4 bases and J lost 4; bases outside the gene matches: 9. CDR3 sequence: CASSSSVSGTYNEQFF. The CDR3 DNA reads TGTGCCAGCAGTTCCTCCGTTAGCGGGACGTACAATGAGCAGTTCTTC.

With respect to this clone: Germline and junction disagree at one end, which may indicate a read error. The gene calls are TRBV3-1 (or the pseudogene TRBV3-2) and TRBJ1-5, with D possibly being TRBD1 (5 bases). The germline CDR1 and CDR2 sequences are LGHDT and YNNKEL (reference sequence). The CDR3 totals 15 residues. The CDR3 nucleotides read TGTGCCGGCAGCCAGGGAGGGGCCCTAAATCAGCCCCAGCATTTT. This gives the protein CAGSQGGALNQPQHF.

This sequence joins TRBV2 and TRBJ1-1, with D tentatively TRBD1 (6 bases). This CDR3 comprises 13 residues. Per the germline V gene, CDR1 is SNHLY and CDR2 is FYNNEI. V lost 2 bases and J lost 6, with 10 bases in between. This CDR3 is CASSEQGRAEAFF. CDR3 bases: TGTGCCAGCAGTGAACAGGGGAGGGCTGAAGCTTTCTTT.

This chain links TRBV11-2 with TRBJ2-7; 9 positions match TRBD1. The CDR3 sequence is 16 residues long. V shed 5 bases and J 4 bases; nucleotides not matched to a gene: 12. From germline, CDR1 is SGHAT and CDR2 FQNNGV. CDR3 in DNA: TGTGCCAGCAGCCCTCCTCCCGGGACAGGGAGATACGAGCAGTACTTC. The encoded protein is CASSPPPGTGRYEQYF.

The J gene is TRBJ2-2, the V gene TRBV15, with 8 bases lining up with TRBD2. V gave up 1 base and J gave up 2 bases; unmatched junction bases: 12. The CDR3 loop spans 19 amino acids. From germline, CDR1 is LNHNV and CDR2 YYDKDF (reference sequence). The CDR3 loop is CATSRGLAPLADNTGELFF. The CDR3 DNA sequence: TGTGCCACCAGCAGAGGCCTTGCCCCACTAGCGGATAACACCGGGGAGCTGTTTTTT.